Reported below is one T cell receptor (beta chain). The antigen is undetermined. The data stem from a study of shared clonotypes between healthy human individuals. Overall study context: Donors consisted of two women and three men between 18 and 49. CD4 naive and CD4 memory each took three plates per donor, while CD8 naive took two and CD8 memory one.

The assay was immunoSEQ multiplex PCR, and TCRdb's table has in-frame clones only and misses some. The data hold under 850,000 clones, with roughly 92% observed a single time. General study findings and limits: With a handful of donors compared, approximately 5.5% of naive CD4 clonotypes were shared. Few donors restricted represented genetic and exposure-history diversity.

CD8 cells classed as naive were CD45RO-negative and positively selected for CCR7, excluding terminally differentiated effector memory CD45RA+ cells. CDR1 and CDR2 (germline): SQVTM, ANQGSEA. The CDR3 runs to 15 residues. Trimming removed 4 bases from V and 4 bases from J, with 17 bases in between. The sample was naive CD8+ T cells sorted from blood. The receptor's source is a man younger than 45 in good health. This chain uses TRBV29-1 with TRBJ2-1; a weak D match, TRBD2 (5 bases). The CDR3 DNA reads TGCAGCGTTGTGGGGAGCGGAGTTGGGTACAATGAGCAGTTCTTC. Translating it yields CSVVGSGVGYNEQFF.